The clone carrying this TCR beta chain was seen at least ten times. Its antigen is unidentified. This record comes from a study of T cells in Graves' hyperthyroidism and ophthalmopathy. General study points: Separation of ophthalmopathy from stable hyperthyroidism was achieved by a 13 V-J model.

Stable disease denoted Graves' hyperthyroidism without ophthalmopathy progression within 18 months. There were TCR beta CDR3 regions amplified from RNA transcripts. The HTBI set primed first-round TCR CDR3 RT-PCR. Via MiXCR, TCRdb re-called the multiplex PCR reads, giving one row per CDR3 protein. The profile shows hundreds of thousands of distinct CDR3 sequences, around 15% of them singletons. Between the trimmed V and J ends, which lost 5 bases and 2 bases, there was a span of 11 bases. The CDR3 has 14 amino acids. CDR1 is LGHDT, CDR2 YNNKEL, per germline (reference sequence). The source material was blood. The chain carries TRBV3-1 and TRBJ2-3; D might be TRBD1 or TRBD2, each matching 5 bases. This receptor was taken from a woman between 18 and 30 years old with Graves' hyperthyroidism. The CDR3 DNA is TGTGCCAGCAGCGAACAGGACTTCACAGATACGCAGTATTTT. This codes for CASSEQDFTDTQYF.